The source of this TCR beta chain is a study of molecular identifiers for immune sequencing clone quantification. This CDR3 contains 14 residues. Trimming pared 5 bases from V and 4 bases from J, leaving 12 bases between. Looked up from germline, CDR1 is MNHNY and CDR2 is SVGAGI (reference sequence). Libraries of bulk TCR were made by previously described methods (with listed TCR primers). TCRdb recomputed calls from the PCR reads with MiXCR, one row per CDR3 protein. The table includes about 320,000 distinct CDR3 sequences, roughly 23% detected once. Libraries of naive CD8 cells were prepared from 20,000 to 1,000,000 sorted cells using 10%, 30% or 50% RNA. This clonotype was seen ten or more times.

The chain employs TRBV6-6 and TRBJ2-1; a weak D match, TRBD1 (6 bases). The clonotype originates from a human donor in good health. Some libraries in this study had Jurkat cell RNA spiked in. What was sequenced was naive CD8+ T cells from blood, with Jurkat cell RNA spiked in. Subset: FACS-sorted CD8+CD4-CCR7+CD45RA+ naive T cells. The CDR3 nucleotides read TGTGCCAGCAGTCCGCCGGACAGTTACAATGAGCAGTTCTTC. This gives the protein CASSPPDSYNEQFF.